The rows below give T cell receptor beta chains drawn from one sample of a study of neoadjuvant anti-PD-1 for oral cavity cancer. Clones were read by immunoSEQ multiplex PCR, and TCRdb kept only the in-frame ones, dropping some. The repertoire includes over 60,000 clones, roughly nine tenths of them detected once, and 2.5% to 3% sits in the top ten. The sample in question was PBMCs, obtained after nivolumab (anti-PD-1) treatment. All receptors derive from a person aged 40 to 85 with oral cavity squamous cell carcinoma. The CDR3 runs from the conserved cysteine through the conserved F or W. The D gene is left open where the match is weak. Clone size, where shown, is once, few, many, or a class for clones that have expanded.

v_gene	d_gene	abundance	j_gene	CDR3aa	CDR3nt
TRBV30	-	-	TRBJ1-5	CAWSGPWRNQPQHF	TGTGCCTGGAGTGGGCCCTGGCGCAATCAGCCCCAGCATTTT
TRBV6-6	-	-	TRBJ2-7	CASSPSFGSHEQYF	TGTGCCAGCAGTCCCTCTTTCGGAAGTCACGAGCAGTACTTC
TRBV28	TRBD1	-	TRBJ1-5	CASSSTGTGYQPQHF	TGTGCCAGCAGCTCCACTGGGACAGGGTATCAGCCCCAGCATTTT
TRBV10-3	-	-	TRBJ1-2	CAIRSLDWGDYGYTF	TGTGCCATCAGATCCCTGGACTGGGGGGACTATGGCTACACCTTC
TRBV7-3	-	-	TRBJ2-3	CASSPRDYTDTQYF	TGTGCCAGCAGCCCCCGGGATTACACAGATACGCAGTATTTT
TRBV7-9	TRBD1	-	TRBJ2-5	CASRAGDRVDETQYF	TGTGCCAGCAGGGCCGGGGACAGGGTTGACGAGACCCAGTACTTC
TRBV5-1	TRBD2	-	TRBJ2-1	CASSLLTSGLGSYNEQFF	TGCGCCAGCAGCTTACTGACTAGCGGGTTGGGGTCCTACAATGAGCAGTTCTTC
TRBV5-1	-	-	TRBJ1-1	CASSLVGRAEAFF	TGCGCCAGCAGCTTGGTCGGGCGGGCTGAAGCTTTCTTT
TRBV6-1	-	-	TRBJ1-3	CASSLGSYSGNTIYF	TGTGCCAGCAGCCTAGGGAGTTACTCTGGAAACACCATATATTTT
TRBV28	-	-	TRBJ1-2	CASMRQDYGYTF	TGTGCCAGCATGCGGCAGGACTATGGCTACACCTTC
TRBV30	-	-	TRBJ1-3	CAWSVGRRVGGPGNTIYF	TGTGCCTGGAGTGTTGGGCGAAGGGTTGGGGGACCTGGAAACACCATATATTTT
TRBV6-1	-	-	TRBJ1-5	CASRPLQDNQPQHF	TGTGCCAGCAGGCCCTTACAGGACAATCAGCCCCAGCATTTT
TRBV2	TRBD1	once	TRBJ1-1	CASSLGQGSTEAFF	TGTGCCAGCAGCTTGGGACAGGGCTCCACTGAAGCTTTCTTT
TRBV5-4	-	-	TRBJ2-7	CASSLFPGGSYEQYF	TGTGCCAGCAGCTTGTTCCCGGGTGGCTCCTACGAGCAGTACTTC
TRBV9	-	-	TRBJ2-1	CASSPTSSAYNEQFF	TGTGCCAGCAGCCCAACTAGCTCTGCCTACAATGAGCAGTTCTTC
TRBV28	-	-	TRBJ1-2	CASSTTEGYTF	TGTGCCAGCAGCACGACAGAGGGCTACACCTTC
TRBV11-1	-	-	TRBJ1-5	CASSLQADNQPQHF	TGTGCCAGCAGCTTACAGGCAGACAATCAGCCCCAGCATTTT
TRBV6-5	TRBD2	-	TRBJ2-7	CASSYSTSGAYEQYF	TGTGCCAGCAGTTACTCGACTAGCGGGGCCTACGAGCAGTACTTC
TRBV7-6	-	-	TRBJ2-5	CASSLGTLVQETQYF	TGTGCCAGCAGCCTAGGGACACTTGTCCAAGAGACCCAGTACTTC
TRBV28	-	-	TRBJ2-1	CASSATLEQFF	TGTGCCAGCAGTGCGACACTAGAGCAGTTCTTC
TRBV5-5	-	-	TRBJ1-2	CASSLVPENYGYTF	TGTGCCAGCAGCTTGGTACCGGAAAACTATGGCTACACCTTC
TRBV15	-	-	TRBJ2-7	CATSRSWQGTTYEQYF	TGTGCCACCAGCAGGTCCTGGCAGGGAACCACCTACGAGCAGTACTTC
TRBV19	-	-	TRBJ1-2	CASSIYGNYGYTF	TGTGCCAGTAGTATTTACGGGAACTATGGCTACACCTTC
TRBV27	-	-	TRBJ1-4	CASMARPNEKLFF	TGTGCCAGCATGGCGCGGCCTAATGAAAAACTGTTTTTT
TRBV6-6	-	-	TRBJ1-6	CASSLRGGDTNSPLHF	TGTGCCAGCAGTCTGCGGGGAGGGGACACCAATTCACCCCTCCACTTT
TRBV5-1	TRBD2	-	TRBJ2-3	CASSKLPSGSGTDTQYF	TGCGCCAGCAGCAAACTACCTAGCGGGAGTGGGACAGATACGCAGTATTTT
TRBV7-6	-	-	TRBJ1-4	CASSLAAGGVGTWIPTNEKLFF	TGTGCCAGCAGCTTAGCGGCGGGGGGAGTTGGGACATGGATTCCAACTAATGAAAAACTGTTTTTT
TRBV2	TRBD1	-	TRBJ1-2	CAGKGQGIGGYTF	TGTGCCGGAAAGGGACAGGGGATAGGCGGCTACACCTTC
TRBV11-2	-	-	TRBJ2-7	CASSLALGRLTYEQYF	TGTGCCAGCAGCTTAGCCCTCGGACGGCTGACCTACGAGCAGTACTTC
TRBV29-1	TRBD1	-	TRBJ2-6	CSVVKGASFSGANVLTF	TGCAGCGTTGTTAAGGGGGCCTCATTCTCTGGGGCCAACGTCCTGACTTTC
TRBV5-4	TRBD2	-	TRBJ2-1	CASSQRTSEYNEQFF	TGTGCCAGCAGCCAACGGACTAGCGAGTACAATGAGCAGTTCTTC
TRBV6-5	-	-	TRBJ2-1	CASSYSGTSYNEQFF	TGTGCCAGCAGTTACTCGGGTACCTCCTACAATGAGCAGTTCTTC
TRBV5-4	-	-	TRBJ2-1	CASAQQDNEQFF	TGTGCCAGCGCGCAACAAGACAATGAGCAGTTCTTC
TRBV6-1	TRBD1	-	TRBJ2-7	CASSRGQIYPYEQYF	TGTGCCAGCAGTCGGGGACAGATTTACCCCTACGAGCAGTACTTC
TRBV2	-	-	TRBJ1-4	CASSVPEGGEKLFF	TGTGCCAGCAGTGTGCCAGAAGGAGGAGAAAAACTGTTTTTT
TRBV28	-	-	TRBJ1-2	CASSRREAGGFGYTF	TGTGCCAGCAGCCGTAGGGAGGCTGGGGGTTTTGGCTACACCTTC
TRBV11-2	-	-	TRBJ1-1	CASSFPHGRGTEAFF	TGTGCCAGCAGCTTCCCCCATGGGCGAGGGACTGAAGCTTTCTTT
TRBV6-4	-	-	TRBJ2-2	CASSDQGVGELFF	TGTGCCAGCAGTGACCAAGGGGTCGGGGAGCTGTTTTTT
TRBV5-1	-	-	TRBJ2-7	CASSLVGRGQDEQYF	TGCGCCAGCAGCTTGGTTGGCAGGGGTCAGGACGAGCAGTACTTC
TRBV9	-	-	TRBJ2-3	CASSVEKGTDTQYF	TGTGCCAGCAGCGTCGAAAAGGGCACAGATACGCAGTATTTT
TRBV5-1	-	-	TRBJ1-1	CASSLRTVTEAFF	TGCGCCAGCAGCCTCCGGACAGTCACTGAAGCTTTCTTT
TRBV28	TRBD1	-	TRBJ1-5	CASSWTGGDQPQHF	TGTGCCAGCAGTTGGACAGGGGGGGATCAGCCCCAGCATTTT
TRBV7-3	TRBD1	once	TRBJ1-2	CASSPRGTGLVGYGYTF	TGTGCCAGCAGCCCAAGGGGGACAGGGTTGGTCGGATATGGCTACACCTTC
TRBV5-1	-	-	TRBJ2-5	CASSLVRETQYF	TGCGCCAGCAGCTTGGTTCGTGAGACCCAGTACTTC
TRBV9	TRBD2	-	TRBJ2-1	CASSVEGSGSSYNEQFF	TGTGCCAGCAGCGTAGAAGGTAGCGGGAGCTCCTACAATGAGCAGTTCTTC
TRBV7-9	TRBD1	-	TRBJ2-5	CASSSRQGAETQYF	TGTGCCAGCAGCTCTCGACAGGGGGCGGAGACCCAGTACTTC
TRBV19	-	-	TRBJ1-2	CASSFFFDRRDYTF	TGTGCCAGTAGTTTTTTTTTCGACAGAAGGGACTACACCTTC
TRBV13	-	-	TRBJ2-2	CASSLGNLGAPNTGELFF	TGTGCCAGCAGCTTAGGCAACCTCGGAGCCCCGAACACCGGGGAGCTGTTTTTT
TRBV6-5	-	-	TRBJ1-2	CASSYSGALGYGYTF	TGTGCCAGCAGTTACTCAGGGGCGCTGGGATATGGCTACACCTTC
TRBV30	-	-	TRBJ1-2	CAWSERVGYTF	TGTGCCTGGAGTGAAAGGGTTGGCTACACCTTC
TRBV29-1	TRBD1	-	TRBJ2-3	CSSLQGGTDTQYF	TGCAGCTCGTTACAGGGGGGCACAGATACGCAGTATTTT
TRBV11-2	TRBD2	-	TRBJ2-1	CASSLTSGVYNEQFF	TGTGCCAGCAGCCTTACTAGCGGAGTATACAATGAGCAGTTCTTC
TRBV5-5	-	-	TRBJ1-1	CASSLTGKTEAFF	TGTGCCAGCAGCTTGACAGGGAAGACTGAAGCTTTCTTT
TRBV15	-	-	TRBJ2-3	CATSSRQGSVSDTQYF	TGTGCCACCAGCAGCCGCCAAGGGTCGGTTTCAGATACGCAGTATTTT
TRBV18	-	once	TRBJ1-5	CASSPNSNQPQHF	TGTGCCAGCTCACCTAATAGCAATCAGCCCCAGCATTTT
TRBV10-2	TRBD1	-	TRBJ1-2	CASSESGRGLRGYTF	TGCGCCAGCAGTGAGTCCGGGAGGGGGCTCAGGGGCTACACCTTC
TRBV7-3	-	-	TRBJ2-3	CASSPGLSTDTQYF	TGTGCCAGCAGCCCGGGACTCTCCACAGATACGCAGTATTTT